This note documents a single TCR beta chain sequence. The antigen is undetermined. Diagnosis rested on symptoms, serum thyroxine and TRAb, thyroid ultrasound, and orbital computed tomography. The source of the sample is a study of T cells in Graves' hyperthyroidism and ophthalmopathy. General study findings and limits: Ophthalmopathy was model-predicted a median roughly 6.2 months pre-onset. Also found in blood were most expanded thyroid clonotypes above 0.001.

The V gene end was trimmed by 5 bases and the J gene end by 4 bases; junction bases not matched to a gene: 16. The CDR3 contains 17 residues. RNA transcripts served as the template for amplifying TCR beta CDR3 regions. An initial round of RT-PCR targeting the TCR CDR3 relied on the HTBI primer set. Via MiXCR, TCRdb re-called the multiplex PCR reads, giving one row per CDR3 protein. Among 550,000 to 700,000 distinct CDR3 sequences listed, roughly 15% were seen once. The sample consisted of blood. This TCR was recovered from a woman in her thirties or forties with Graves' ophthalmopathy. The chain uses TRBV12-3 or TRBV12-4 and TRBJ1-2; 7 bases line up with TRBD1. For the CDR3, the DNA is TGTGCCAGCAGTCCTCCCCCTAAACTGGACAGGACCTATGGCTACACCTTC. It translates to CASSPPPKLDRTYGYTF.